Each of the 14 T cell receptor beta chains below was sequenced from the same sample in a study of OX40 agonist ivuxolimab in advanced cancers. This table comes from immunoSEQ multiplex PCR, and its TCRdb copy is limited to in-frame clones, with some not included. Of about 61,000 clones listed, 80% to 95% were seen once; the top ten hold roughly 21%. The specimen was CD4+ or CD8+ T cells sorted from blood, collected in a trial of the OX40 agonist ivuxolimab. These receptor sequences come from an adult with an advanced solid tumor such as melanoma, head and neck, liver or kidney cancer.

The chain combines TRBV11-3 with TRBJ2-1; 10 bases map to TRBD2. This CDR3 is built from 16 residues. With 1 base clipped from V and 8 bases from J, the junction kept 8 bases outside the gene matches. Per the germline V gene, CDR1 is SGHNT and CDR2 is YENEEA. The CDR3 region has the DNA TGTGCCAGCAGCTTAGGTCCTAGCGGGAGTTACTATGAGCAGTTCTTC. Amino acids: CASSLGPSGSYYEQFF. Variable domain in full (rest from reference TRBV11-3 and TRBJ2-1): EAGVVQSPRYKIIEKKQPVAFWCNPISGHNTLYWYLQNLGQGPELLIRYENEEAVDDSQLPKDRFSAERLKGVDSTLKIQPAELGDSAVYLCASSLGPSGSYYEQFFGPGTRLTVL.

The CDR3 protein is CASSYLAGASYNEQFF. The CDR3 DNA reads TGTGCCAGCAGTTACTTAGCGGGAGCATCCTACAATGAGCAGTTCTTC. The V and J genes are TRBV6-5 and TRBJ2-1, with TRBD2 matching 9 bases. CDR3 length: 16 amino acids. Germline lookup yields CDR1 MNHEY and CDR2 SVGAGI. V dropped 1 base and J dropped 1; count of bases not matched to a gene: 2.

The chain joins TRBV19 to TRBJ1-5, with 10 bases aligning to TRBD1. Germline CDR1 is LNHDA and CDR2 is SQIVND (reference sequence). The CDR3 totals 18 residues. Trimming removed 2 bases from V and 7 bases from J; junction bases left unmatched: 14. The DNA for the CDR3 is TGTGCCAGTAGTATAACACCCGACAGGGACAGGGGATTACAGCCCCAGCATTTT. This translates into CASSITPDRDRGLQPQHF.

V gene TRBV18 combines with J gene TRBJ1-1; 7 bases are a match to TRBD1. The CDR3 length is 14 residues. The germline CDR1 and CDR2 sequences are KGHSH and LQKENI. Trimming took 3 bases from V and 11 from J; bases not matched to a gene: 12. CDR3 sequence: CASSPKLDREWAFF. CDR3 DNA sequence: TGTGCCAGCTCACCCAAACTTGACAGGGAATGGGCTTTCTTT.

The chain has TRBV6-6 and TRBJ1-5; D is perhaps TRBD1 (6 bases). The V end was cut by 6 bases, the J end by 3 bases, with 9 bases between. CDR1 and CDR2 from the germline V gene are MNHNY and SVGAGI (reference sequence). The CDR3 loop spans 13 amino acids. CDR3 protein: CASRRQDNQPQHF. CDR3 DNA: TGTGCCAGCAGGAGACAGGACAATCAGCCCCAGCATTTT.

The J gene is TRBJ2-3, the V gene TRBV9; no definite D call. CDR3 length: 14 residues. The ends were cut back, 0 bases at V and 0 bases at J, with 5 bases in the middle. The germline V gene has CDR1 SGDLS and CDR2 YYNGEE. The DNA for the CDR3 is TGTGCCAGCAGCGTAGCGACTAGCACAGATACGCAGTATTTT. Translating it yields CASSVATSTDTQYF.

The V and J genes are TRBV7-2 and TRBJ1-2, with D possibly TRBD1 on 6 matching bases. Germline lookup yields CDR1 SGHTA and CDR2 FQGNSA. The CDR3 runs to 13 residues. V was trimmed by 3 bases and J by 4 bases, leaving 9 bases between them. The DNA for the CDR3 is TGTGCCAGCAGCTTCACAGGGTTCTATGGCTACACCTTC. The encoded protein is CASSFTGFYGYTF. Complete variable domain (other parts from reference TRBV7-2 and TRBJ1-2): GAGVSQSPSNKVTEKGKDVELRCDPISGHTALYWYRQSLGQGLEFLIYFQGNSAPDKSGLPSDRFSAERTGGSVSTLTIQRTQQEDSAVYLCASSFTGFYGYTFGSGTRLTVV.

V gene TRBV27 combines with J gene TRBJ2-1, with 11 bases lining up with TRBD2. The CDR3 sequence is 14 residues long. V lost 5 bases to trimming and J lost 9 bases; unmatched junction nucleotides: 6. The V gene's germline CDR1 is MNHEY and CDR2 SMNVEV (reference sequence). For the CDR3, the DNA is TGTGCCAGCAGTGAACTAGCGGGAGTGGGTGAGCAGTTCTTC. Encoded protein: CASSELAGVGEQFF.

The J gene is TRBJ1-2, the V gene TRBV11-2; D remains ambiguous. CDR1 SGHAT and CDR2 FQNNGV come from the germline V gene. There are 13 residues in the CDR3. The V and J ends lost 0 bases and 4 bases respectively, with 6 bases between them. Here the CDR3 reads CASSLEGSYGYTF. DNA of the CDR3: TGTGCCAGCAGCTTAGAGGGTTCCTATGGCTACACCTTC.

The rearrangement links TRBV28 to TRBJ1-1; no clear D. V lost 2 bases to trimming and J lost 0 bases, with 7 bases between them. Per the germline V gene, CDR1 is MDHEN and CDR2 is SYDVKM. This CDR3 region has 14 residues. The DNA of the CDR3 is TGTGCCAGCAGTTTAAGGGAGCTGAACACTGAAGCTTTCTTT. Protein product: CASSLRELNTEAFF. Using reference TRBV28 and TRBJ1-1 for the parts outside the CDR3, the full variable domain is DVKVTQSSRYLVKRTGEKVFLECVQDMDHENMFWYRQDPGLGLRLIYFSYDVKMKEKGDIPEGYSVSREKKERFSLILESASTNQTSMYLCASSLRELNTEAFFGQGTRLTVV.

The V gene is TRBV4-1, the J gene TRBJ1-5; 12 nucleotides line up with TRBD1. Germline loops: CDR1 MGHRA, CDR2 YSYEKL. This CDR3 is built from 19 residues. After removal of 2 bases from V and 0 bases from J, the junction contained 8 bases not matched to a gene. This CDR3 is CASSQTGTGGLYSNQPQHF. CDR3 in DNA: TGCGCCAGCAGCCAAACCGGGACAGGGGGCTTGTATAGCAATCAGCCCCAGCATTTT.

The CDR3 coding sequence is TGTGCCAGCAGCCTGACCCTAGCGGGAGGGCGCTACGAGCAGTACGTC. Its translation: CASSLTLAGGRYEQYV. V is TRBV7-2 and J is TRBJ2-7; 12 bases match TRBD2. With 5 bases clipped from V and 3 bases from J, the junction kept 8 bases outside the gene matches. CDR3 length equals 16 residues. Germline V gives CDR1 SGHTA, CDR2 FQGNSA.

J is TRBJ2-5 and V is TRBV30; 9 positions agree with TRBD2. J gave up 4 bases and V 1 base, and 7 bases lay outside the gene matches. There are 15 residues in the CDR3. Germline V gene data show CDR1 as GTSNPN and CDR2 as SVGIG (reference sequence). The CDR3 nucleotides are TGTGCCTGGAGTGGAGGGACTAGCTCGGGAGAGACCCAGTACTTC. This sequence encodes CAWSGGTSSGETQYF.

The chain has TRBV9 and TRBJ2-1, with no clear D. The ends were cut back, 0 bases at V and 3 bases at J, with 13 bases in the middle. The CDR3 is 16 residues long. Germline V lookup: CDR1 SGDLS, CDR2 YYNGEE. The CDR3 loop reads CASSVAGRKGYNEQFF. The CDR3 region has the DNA TGTGCCAGCAGCGTAGCCGGCAGGAAGGGCTACAATGAGCAGTTCTTC.